The present TCR beta chain was sequenced within a study of blood T cell repertoires in COVID-19. Study-wide context: Spain, Italy and the United States supplied samples that represented acute and convalescent COVID-19.

It was during active infection that Seattle patients were enrolled and then longitudinally followed. TCRdb's table, derived via immunoSEQ multiplex PCR, lists solely in-frame clones and lacks some. This sample has tens of thousands of clones, with about 92% found just once. This sequence was found in a middle-aged man with COVID-19, enrolled during active disease. Sequenced material: peripheral blood.

The CDR3 region has the DNA TGTGCCATCAGTGACCCAAGGGGTCCGACGGAACAGCCCCAGCATTTT. This codes for CAISDPRGPTEQPQHF. This chain joins TRBV10-3 and TRBJ1-5; maybe TRBD1 (5 bases). The germline V gene has CDR1 ENHRY and CDR2 SYGVKD. The CDR3 has 16 amino acids. Trimming removed 3 bases from V and 7 bases from J, with 19 bases in between.